This TCR beta chain was sequenced during a study of radiotherapy plus CTLA-4 blockade in lung cancer. On the study more broadly: In less than 20% of patients, objective responses were seen; 31% had disease control. Overall study results and limits: After treatment with radiotherapy plus ipilimumab, TCR clones that came from the tumor expanded in blood. How blood T cell clones changed early, along with interferon-beta, reportedly forecast response best.

With respect to this clone: What it recognizes is unknown.

J gave up 4 bases and V 10 bases, and 7 bases lay outside the gene matches. The length of the CDR3 is 12 residues. Germline loops: CDR1 SEHNR, CDR2 FQNEAQ (reference sequence). Generated by immunoSEQ multiplex PCR, the TCRdb table keeps only in-frame clones and is missing some. In the table there are around 99,000 clones, approximately 86% of which are singletons. The clonotype was recovered from a human donor with non-small cell lung cancer that progressed on radiotherapy plus ipilimumab. This chain joins TRBV7-9 and TRBJ2-7; 7 bases fit TRBD1. The material was peripheral blood, obtained from a patient treated with radiotherapy plus ipilimumab. The CDR3 nucleotides are TGTGCCATACGACAGGGTTCGTACGAGCAGTACTTC. As protein: CAIRQGSYEQYF.